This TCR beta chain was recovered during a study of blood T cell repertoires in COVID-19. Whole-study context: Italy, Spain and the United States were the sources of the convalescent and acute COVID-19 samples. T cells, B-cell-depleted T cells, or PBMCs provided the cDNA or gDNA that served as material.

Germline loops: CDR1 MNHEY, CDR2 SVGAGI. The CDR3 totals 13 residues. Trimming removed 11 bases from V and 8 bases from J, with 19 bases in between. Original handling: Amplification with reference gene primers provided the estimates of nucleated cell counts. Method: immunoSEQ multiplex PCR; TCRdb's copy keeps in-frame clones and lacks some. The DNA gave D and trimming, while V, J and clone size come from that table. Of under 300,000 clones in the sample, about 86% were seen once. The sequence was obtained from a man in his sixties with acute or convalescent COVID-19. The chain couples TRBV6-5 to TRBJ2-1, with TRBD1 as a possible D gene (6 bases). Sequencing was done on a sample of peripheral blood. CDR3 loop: CAVKGTGIDEQFF. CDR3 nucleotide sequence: TGTGCCGTAAAGGGAACAGGGATCGATGAGCAGTTCTTC.